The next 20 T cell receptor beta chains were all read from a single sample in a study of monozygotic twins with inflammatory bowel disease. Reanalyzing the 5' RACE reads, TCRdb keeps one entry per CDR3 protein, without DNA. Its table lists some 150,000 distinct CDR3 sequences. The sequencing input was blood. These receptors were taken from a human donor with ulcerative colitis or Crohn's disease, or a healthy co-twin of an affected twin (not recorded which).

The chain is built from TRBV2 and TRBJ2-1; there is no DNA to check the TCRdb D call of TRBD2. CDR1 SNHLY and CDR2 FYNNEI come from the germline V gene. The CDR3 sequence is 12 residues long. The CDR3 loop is CASTETSVEQFF.

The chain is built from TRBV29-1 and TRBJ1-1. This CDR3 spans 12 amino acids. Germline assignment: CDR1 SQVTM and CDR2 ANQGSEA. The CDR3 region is CSGGVLNTEAFF.

CDR3 sequence reads: CASSRTGSANYGYTF. V and J are TRBV6-2 or TRBV6-3 and TRBJ1-2; absent DNA, TCRdb's TRBD1 call cannot be checked. Germline lookup yields CDR1 MNHEY and CDR2 SVGEGT. The length of the CDR3 is 15 residues.

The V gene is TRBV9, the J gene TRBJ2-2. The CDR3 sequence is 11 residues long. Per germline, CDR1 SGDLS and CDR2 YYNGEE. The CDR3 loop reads CASSVAGELFF.

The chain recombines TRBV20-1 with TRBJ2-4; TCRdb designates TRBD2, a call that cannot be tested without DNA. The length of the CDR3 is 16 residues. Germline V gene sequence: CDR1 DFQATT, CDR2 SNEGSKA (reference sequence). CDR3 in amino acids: CSARVLAGYQGNIQYF.

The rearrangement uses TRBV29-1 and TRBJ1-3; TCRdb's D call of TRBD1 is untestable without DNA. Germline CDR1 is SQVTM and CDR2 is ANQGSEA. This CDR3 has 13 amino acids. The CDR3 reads CSAKGDGGNTIYF.

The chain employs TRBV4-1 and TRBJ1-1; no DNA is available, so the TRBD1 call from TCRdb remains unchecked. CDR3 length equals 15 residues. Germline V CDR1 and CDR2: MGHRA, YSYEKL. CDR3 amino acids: CASSQTGTLNTEAFF.

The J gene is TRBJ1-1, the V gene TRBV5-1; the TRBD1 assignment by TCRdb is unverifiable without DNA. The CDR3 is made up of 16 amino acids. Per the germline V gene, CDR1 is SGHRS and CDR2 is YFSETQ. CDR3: CASSLAPGALNTEAFF.

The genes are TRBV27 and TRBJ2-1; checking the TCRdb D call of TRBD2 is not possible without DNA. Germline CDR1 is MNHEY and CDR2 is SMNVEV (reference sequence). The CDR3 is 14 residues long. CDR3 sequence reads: CASSLGGLINEQFF.

CDR3 loop: CASSSDRGGNTEAFF. V gene TRBV5-1 combines with J gene TRBJ1-1; TCRdb calls TRBD1, which cannot be checked without DNA. Germline CDR1 reads SGHRS; CDR2 reads YFSETQ. CDR3 size: 15 residues.

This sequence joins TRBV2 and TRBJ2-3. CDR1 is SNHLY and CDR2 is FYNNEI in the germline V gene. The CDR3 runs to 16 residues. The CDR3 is CASSEIQRPSTDTQYF.

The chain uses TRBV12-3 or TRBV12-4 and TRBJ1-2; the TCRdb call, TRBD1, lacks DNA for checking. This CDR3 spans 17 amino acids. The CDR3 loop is CASSLATGTSVLYGYTF.

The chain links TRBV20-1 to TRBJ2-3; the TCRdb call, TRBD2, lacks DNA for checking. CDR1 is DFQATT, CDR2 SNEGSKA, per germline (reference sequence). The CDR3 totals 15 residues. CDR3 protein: CSARDRLDVTDTQYF.

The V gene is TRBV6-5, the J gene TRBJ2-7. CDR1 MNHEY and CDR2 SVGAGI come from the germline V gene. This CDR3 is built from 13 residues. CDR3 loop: CASSYAGSYEQYF.

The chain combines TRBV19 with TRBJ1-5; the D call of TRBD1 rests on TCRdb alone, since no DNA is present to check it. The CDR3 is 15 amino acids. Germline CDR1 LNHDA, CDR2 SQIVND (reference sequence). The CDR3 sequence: CASSIAPEGNQPQHF.

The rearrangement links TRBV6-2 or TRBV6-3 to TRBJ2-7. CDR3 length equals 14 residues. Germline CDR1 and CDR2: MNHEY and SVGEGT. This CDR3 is CASSYLLGIDEQYF.

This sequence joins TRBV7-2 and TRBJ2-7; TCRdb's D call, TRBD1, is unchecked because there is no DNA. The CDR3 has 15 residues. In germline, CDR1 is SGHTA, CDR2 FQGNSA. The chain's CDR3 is CASSLITGLEYEQYF.

CDR3 amino acids: CAISASGQGYEQYF. The chain recombines TRBV10-3 with TRBJ2-7; TCRdb outputs TRBD1, but without DNA this stays unchecked. The CDR3 has 14 amino acids. CDR1 is ENHRY and CDR2 is SYGVKD in the germline V gene.

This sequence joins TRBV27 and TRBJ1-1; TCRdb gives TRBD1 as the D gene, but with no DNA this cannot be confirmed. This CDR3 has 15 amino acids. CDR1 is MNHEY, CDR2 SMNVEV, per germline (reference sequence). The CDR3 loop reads CASSFQGVVNTEAFF.

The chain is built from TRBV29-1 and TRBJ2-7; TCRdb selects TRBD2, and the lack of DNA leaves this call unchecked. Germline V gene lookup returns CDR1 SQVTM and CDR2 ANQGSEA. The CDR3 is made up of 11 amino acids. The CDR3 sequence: CSAGRGYEQYF.